These 23 T cell receptor beta chains were sequenced from one sample in a study of T cell responses to AZD1222 COVID-19 vaccine. The data were produced by immunoSEQ multiplex PCR, yet TCRdb's version contains in-frame clones alone and is incomplete. The sample includes about 79,000 clones, more than 70% seen only once; the top ten take roughly 21%. Here the sequenced sample was peripheral blood, taken on day 0 of AZD1222 vaccination. Source of these receptors: an adult in good health.

This clone turned up a few times. The V gene is TRBV30, the J gene TRBJ1-1, with D hard to call. This CDR3 region has 12 residues. From germline, CDR1 is GTSNPN and CDR2 SVGIG (reference sequence). Trimming shortened V by 4 bases and J by 6 bases, and 12 bases separated the two germline ends. CDR3: CAWTAGIAEAFF. Here the CDR3 DNA reads TGTGCCTGGACTGCGGGTATCGCTGAAGCTTTCTTT. The complete variable domain, with remaining parts taken from reference TRBV30 and TRBJ1-1, reads SQTIHQWPATLVQPVGSPLSLECTVEGTSNPNLYWYRQAAGRGLQLLFYSVGIGQISSEVPQNLSASRPQDRQFILSSKKLLLSDSGFYLCAWTAGIAEAFFGQGTRLTVV.

The chain couples TRBV19 to TRBJ2-1; TRBD1 aligns across 8 bases. Germline V gene lookup returns CDR1 LNHDA and CDR2 SQIVND (reference sequence). Trimming removed 2 bases from V and 10 bases from J; junction bases left unmatched: 4. The CDR3 length is 13 residues. This CDR3 is CASSIQGAGEQFF. The DNA of the CDR3 is TGTGCCAGTAGTATACAGGGGGCAGGGGAGCAGTTCTTC.

The rearrangement links TRBV5-4 to TRBJ2-7, with a possible D match to TRBD1 (6 bases). There are 15 residues in the CDR3. Germline assignment: CDR1 SGHNT and CDR2 YYREEE (reference sequence). The germline V and J ends were trimmed by 3 bases and 6 bases, with 19 bases remaining between them. The CDR3: CASSSRRQAAGEQYF. CDR3 nucleotides: TGTGCCAGCAGCTCCAGGAGACAGGCGGCCGGCGAGCAGTACTTC.

This clone was recorded a few times. The rearrangement links TRBV2 to TRBJ2-1, with 8 bases lining up with TRBD1. Per germline, CDR1 SNHLY and CDR2 FYNNEI. The CDR3 totals 14 residues. V trimming: 6 bases; J trimming: 4 bases; junction bases outside the gene matches: 5. DNA for the CDR3: TGTGCCAGCAGATCAGGGGGCGCATACAATGAGCAGTTCTTC. Translation: CASRSGGAYNEQFF.

V gene TRBV30 combines with J gene TRBJ1-4; D not resolved. Deletions cut 0 bases from V and 5 bases from J, with 10 bases between. In germline, CDR1 is GTSNPN, CDR2 SVGIG (reference sequence). This CDR3 comprises 14 residues. The CDR3 loop reads CAWSVDNENEKLFF. The CDR3 DNA sequence: TGTGCCTGGAGTGTCGACAACGAAAATGAAAAACTGTTTTTT.

A single count supports this clone. The chain carries TRBV10-3 and TRBJ1-2; TRBD1 might be the D (5 bases). Germline CDR1 is ENHRY and CDR2 is SYGVKD. Deletions cut 4 bases from V and 6 bases from J, with 6 bases between. This CDR3 has 11 amino acids. The CDR3 DNA reads as TGTGCCATCAGTGGAGGGGATGGCTACACCTTC. Protein product: CAISGGDGYTF.

The chain employs TRBV7-2 and TRBJ1-1; D remains unclear. Germline loops: CDR1 SGHTA, CDR2 FQGNSA. V gave up 4 bases and J gave up 0 bases, with 12 bases separating them. This CDR3 is built from 15 residues. This CDR3 is CASSSDAVMNTEAFF. The DNA for the CDR3 is TGTGCCAGCAGCTCCGATGCGGTAATGAACACTGAAGCTTTCTTT.

The gene calls are TRBV5-1 and TRBJ2-7; D may be TRBD2 (6 bases). The CDR3 loop spans 15 amino acids. In germline, CDR1 is SGHRS, CDR2 YFSETQ. Trimming stripped 1 base from V and 3 bases from J, with 14 bases between. The CDR3 is CASSLIGGALYEQYF. The CDR3 coding sequence is TGCGCCAGCAGCTTGATTGGCGGGGCCCTCTACGAGCAGTACTTC.

This clone was seen a handful of times. This chain joins TRBV4-1 and TRBJ2-3; D uncertain. The CDR3 consists of 16 residues. Germline assignment: CDR1 MGHRA and CDR2 YSYEKL. V was cut by 1 base and J by 0 bases, with 11 bases left in between. CDR3 in amino acids: CASSQGLPPSTDTQYF. CDR3 in DNA: TGCGCCAGCAGCCAAGGACTCCCACCCAGCACAGATACGCAGTATTTT.

This clone was seen a handful of times. The rearrangement links TRBV18 to TRBJ1-6, with D hard to call. The CDR3 length is 13 residues. V lost 1 base and J 13 bases, leaving 11 bases between the germline ends. CDR1 is KGHSH, CDR2 LQKENI, per germline. The CDR3 coding sequence is TGTGCCAGCTCACCACTAGGTCAGACGCCCCTCCACTTT. Its translation is CASSPLGQTPLHF. The full variable domain, its missing parts supplied by reference TRBV18 and TRBJ1-6, is NAGVMQNPRHLVRRRGQEARLRCSPMKGHSHVYWYRQLPEEGLKFMVYLQKENIIDESGMPKERFSAEFPKEGPSILRIQQVVRGDSAAYFCASSPLGQTPLHFGNGTRLTVT.

This clone was recorded a few times. This chain uses TRBV19 with TRBJ2-3, with 11 positions matching TRBD2. Germline CDR1 is LNHDA and CDR2 is SQIVND (reference sequence). This CDR3 spans 17 amino acids. The V segment lost 5 bases and the J segment 3 bases; nucleotides outside the gene matches: 10. CDR3 bases: TGTGCCAGTAGTCCTCCGGGACTAGCGGAGGGGACAGATACGCAGTATTTT. Its translation: CASSPPGLAEGTDTQYF.

This clone was detected only once. V gene TRBV14 combines with J gene TRBJ1-6; D gene unclear. Germline CDR1 reads SGHDN; CDR2 reads FVKESK. Trimming left V 4 bases short and J 7 bases short, with 11 bases between. The CDR3 has 14 amino acids. The CDR3 region is CASSPAGVNSPLHF. DNA for the CDR3: TGTGCCAGCAGCCCGGCAGGTGTAAATTCACCCCTCCACTTT.

The gene calls are TRBV7-9 and TRBJ2-7; D may match TRBD1 or TRBD2 (5 bases each). The length of the CDR3 is 15 residues. Germline CDR1 reads SEHNR; CDR2 reads FQNEAQ (reference sequence). Deletions cut 4 bases from V and 3 bases from J, with 16 bases between. The CDR3 protein is CASSYDRDRSYEQYF. In DNA form, the CDR3 reads TGTGCCAGCAGCTATGACCGGGACCGAAGCTACGAGCAGTACTTC. The full variable domain, in which reference TRBV7-9 and TRBJ2-7 provide the parts outside the CDR3, is DTGVSQNPRHKITKRGQNVTFRCDPISEHNRLYWYRQTLGQGPEFLTYFQNEAQLEKSRLLSDRFSAERPKGSFSTLEIQRTEQGDSAMYLCASSYDRDRSYEQYFGPGTRLTVT.

The chain joins TRBV7-2 to TRBJ2-3; possibly TRBD1 or TRBD2 for D (6 bases each). The germline gives CDR1 SGHTA, CDR2 FQGNSA. Trimming left V 8 bases short and J 9 bases short, with 24 bases between. This CDR3 region has 15 residues. In DNA form, the CDR3 reads TGTGCCAGCGCTCGCCTGGGTTCGGGGGCTGAGACGCAGTATTTT. Encoded protein: CASARLGSGAETQYF.

This chain links TRBV29-1 with TRBJ2-7; 7 nucleotides match TRBD2. CDR1 and CDR2 from the germline V gene are SQVTM and ANQGSEA. With 4 bases clipped from V and 6 bases from J, the junction kept 9 bases outside the gene matches. The CDR3 loop spans 13 amino acids. The CDR3 loop is CSVAFAGVSEQYF. CDR3 sequence (DNA): TGCAGCGTTGCTTTCGCGGGAGTAAGCGAGCAGTACTTC.

The chain recombines TRBV6-5 with TRBJ1-2; D gene uncertain. Germline CDR1 reads MNHEY; CDR2 reads SVGAGI. V lost 4 bases and J 4 bases, leaving 16 bases between the germline ends. This CDR3 contains 15 residues. The CDR3 is CASSSSGKSPYGYTF. CDR3 nucleotides: TGTGCCAGCAGTTCCTCAGGAAAGTCGCCCTATGGCTACACCTTC.

The chain uses TRBV15 and TRBJ1-2, with D unresolved. CDR1 LNHNV and CDR2 YYDKDF come from the germline V gene (reference sequence). V was trimmed by 1 base and J by 3 bases, leaving 15 bases between them. The CDR3 loop spans 16 amino acids. CDR3 sequence reads: CATSRGGLAGDYGYTF. CDR3 bases: TGTGCCACCAGCAGAGGTGGACTGGCTGGAGACTATGGCTACACCTTC.

The chain carries TRBV7-9 and TRBJ2-3; weak D call: TRBD2 (6 bases). Trimming took 2 bases from V and 6 from J, leaving 15 bases between them. Germline CDR1 reads SEHNR; CDR2 reads FQNEAQ (reference sequence). This CDR3 is built from 15 residues. CDR3 amino acids: CASSLTSLGRDTQYF. For the CDR3, the DNA is TGTGCCAGCAGCTTAACTAGCCTGGGTAGGGATACGCAGTATTTT.

This rearrangement joins TRBV5-1 to TRBJ1-3; D is undetermined. Trimming removed 9 bases from V and 7 bases from J, with 17 bases in between. The CDR3 is made up of 13 amino acids. Germline loops: CDR1 SGHRS, CDR2 YFSETQ. CDR3 sequence (DNA): TGCGCCACCAGTCCAGGCCCCGGTAACACCATATATTTT. Translation gives CATSPGPGNTIYF.

The chain links TRBV5-6 to TRBJ2-5; D is ambiguous. Germline values: CDR1 SGHDT, CDR2 YYEEEE. Trimming took off 5 bases at V and 10 bases at J, with 15 bases between the two ends. The CDR3 spans 12 residues. The CDR3, as DNA: TGTGCCAGCAGGACCGTAAGAGGAATCCAGTACTTC. Protein product: CASRTVRGIQYF.

The chain combines TRBV4-2 with TRBJ1-1, with 7 nucleotides matching TRBD1. This CDR3 is 15 amino acids long. With V trimmed by 1 base and J by 0 bases, 2 bases remained unmatched. CDR1 is LGHNA, CDR2 YNFKEQ, per germline. The CDR3 here is CASSQAGGLNTEAFF. CDR3 sequence (DNA): TGTGCCAGCAGCCAAGCAGGGGGGCTGAACACTGAAGCTTTCTTT.

V is TRBV3-1 (or the pseudogene TRBV3-2) and J is TRBJ1-2; 7 positions agree with TRBD1. CDR3 length equals 16 residues. V lost 1 base to trimming and J lost 3 bases; unmatched junction nucleotides: 8. The germline V gene has CDR1 LGHDT and CDR2 YNNKEL (reference sequence). The chain's CDR3 is CASSQGTGRGYYGYTF. The CDR3, as DNA: TGTGCCAGCAGCCAAGGTACTGGCAGGGGGTACTATGGCTACACCTTC.

This clone was recorded once. The V call is TRBV5-8, the J call TRBJ1-1; perhaps TRBD1 as D (5 bases). Looked up from germline, CDR1 is SGHTS and CDR2 is YDEGEE. The CDR3 length is 12 residues. The V gene lost 1 base and the J gene lost 12 bases, with 13 bases spanning the gap. The CDR3 here is CASSLSAGMTFF. CDR3 sequence (DNA): TGTGCCAGCAGCTTGTCCGCAGGGATGACTTTCTTT.